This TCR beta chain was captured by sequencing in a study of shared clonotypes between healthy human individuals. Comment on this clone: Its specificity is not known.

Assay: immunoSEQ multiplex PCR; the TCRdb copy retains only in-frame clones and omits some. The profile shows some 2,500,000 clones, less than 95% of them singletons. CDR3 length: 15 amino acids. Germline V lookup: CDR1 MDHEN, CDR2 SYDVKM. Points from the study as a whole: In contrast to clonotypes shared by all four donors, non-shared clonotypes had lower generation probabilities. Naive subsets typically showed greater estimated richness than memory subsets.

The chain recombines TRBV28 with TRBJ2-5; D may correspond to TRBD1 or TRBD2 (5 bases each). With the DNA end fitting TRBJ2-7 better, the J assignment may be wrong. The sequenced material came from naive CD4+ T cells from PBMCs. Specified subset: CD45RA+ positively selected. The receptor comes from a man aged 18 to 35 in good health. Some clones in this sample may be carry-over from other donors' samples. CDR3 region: CASSRAGRSSYEQYF. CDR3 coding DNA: TGTGCCAGCAGTCGGGCAGGGAGAAGCTCCTACGAGCAGTACTTC.